The sample holds many counts of the clone carrying this TCR beta chain. Its specificity is not known. The read finishes 3 residues shy of the CDR3 end, and the germline J gene is used to complete it. CVID and control samples used equivalent genomic DNA input. Assay used: immunoSEQ multiplex PCR; TCRdb lists only in-frame clones, some missing. The sample shows several thousand clones, none of them appearing just once. This CDR3 is built from 16 residues. CDR1 is DFQATT and CDR2 is SNEGSKA in the germline V gene (reference sequence). V gave up 0 bases and J gave up 1 base; unmatched junction bases: 6. These data come from a study of T cell clonality in common variable immunodeficiency. Study-wide points: Reportedly, TCR beta sequences from common variable immunodeficiency showed fewer deletions and N-nucleotide insertions.

Material: peripheral blood mononuclear cells. This sequence joins TRBV20-1 and TRBJ1-5; 7 bases are a match to TRBD1. The sequence was obtained from a human donor with common variable immunodeficiency. The covered CDR3 bases are TGCAGTGCTAGAGATTCAGGGGGACGAAGCAATCAGCCC. This translates into CSARDSGGRSNQP. In full, the CDR3 reads CSARDSGGRSNQPQHF.